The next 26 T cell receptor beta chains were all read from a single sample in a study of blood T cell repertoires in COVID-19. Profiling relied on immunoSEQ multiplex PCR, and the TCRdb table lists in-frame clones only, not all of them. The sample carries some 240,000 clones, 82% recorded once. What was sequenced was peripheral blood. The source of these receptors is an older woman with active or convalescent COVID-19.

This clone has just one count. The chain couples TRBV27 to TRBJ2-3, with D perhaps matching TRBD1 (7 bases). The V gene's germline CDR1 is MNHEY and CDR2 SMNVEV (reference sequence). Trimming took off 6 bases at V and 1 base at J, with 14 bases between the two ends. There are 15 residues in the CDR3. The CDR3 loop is CASSPTGRRTDTQYF. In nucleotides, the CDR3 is TGTGCCAGCAGCCCGACAGGGAGGCGCACAGATACGCAGTATTTT.

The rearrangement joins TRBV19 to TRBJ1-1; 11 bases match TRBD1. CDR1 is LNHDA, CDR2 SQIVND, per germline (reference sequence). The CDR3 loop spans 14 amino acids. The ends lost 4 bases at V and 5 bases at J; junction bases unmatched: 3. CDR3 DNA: TGTGCCAGTAGTACGGGACAGGGGGGAACTGAAGCTTTCTTT. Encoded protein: CASSTGQGGTEAFF.

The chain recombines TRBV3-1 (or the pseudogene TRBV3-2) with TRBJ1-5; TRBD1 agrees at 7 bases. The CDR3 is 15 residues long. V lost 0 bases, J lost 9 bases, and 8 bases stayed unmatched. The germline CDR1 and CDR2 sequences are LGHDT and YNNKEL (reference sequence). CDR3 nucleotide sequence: TGTGCCAGCAGCCAAGATGTACAGGGGAAATCGCCCCAGCATTTT. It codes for CASSQDVQGKSPQHF.

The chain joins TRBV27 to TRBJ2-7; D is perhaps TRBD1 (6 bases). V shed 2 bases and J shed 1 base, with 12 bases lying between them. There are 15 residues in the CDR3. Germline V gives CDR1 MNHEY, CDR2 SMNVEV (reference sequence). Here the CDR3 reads CASSLEQGPSYEQYF. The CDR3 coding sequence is TGTGCCAGCAGTTTAGAGCAGGGGCCGTCCTACGAGCAGTACTTC.

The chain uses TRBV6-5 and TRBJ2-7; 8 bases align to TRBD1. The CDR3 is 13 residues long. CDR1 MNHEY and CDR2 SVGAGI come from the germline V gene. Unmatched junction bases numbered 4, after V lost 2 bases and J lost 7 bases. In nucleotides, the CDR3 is TGTGCCAGCAGTTACGGCAGGGGGCAAGAGCAGTACTTC. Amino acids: CASSYGRGQEQYF.

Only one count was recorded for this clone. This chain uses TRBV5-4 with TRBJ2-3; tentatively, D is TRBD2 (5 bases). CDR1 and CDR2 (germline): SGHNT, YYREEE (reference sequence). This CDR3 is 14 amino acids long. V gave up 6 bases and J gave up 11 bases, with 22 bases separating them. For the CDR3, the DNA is TGTGCCAGCAACCGAGGGCTGGATCCGCTGGGGCAGTATTTT. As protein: CASNRGLDPLGQYF. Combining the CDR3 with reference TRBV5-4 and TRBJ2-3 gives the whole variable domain ETGVTQSPTHLIKTRGQQVTLRCSSQSGHNTVSWYQQALGQGPQFIFQYYREEENGRGNFPPRFSGLQFPNYSSELNVNALELDDSALYLCASNRGLDPLGQYFGPGTRLTVL.

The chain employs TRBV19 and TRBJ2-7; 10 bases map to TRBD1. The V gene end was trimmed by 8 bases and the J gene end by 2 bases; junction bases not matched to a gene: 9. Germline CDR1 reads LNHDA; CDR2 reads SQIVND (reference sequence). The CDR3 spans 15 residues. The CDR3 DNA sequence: TGTGCCAGTTGGACCTCCGGGACAGGGGCCTACGAGCAGTACTTC. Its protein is CASWTSGTGAYEQYF. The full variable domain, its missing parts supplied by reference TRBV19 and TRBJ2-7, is DGGITQSPKYLFRKEGQNVTLSCEQNLNHDAMYWYRQDPGQGLRLIYYSQIVNDFQKGDIAEGYSVSREKKESFPLTVTSAQKNPTAFYLCASWTSGTGAYEQYFGPGTRLTVT.

CDR3 protein: CASSRDTSSYNSPLHF. CDR3 sequence (DNA): TGCGCCAGCAGCCGAGACACCAGCTCCTATAATTCACCCCTCCACTTT. This sequence joins TRBV4-1 and TRBJ1-6; D is uncertain. V was trimmed by 4 bases and J by 0 bases, leaving 10 bases between them. The length of the CDR3 is 16 residues. Germline assignment: CDR1 MGHRA and CDR2 YSYEKL.

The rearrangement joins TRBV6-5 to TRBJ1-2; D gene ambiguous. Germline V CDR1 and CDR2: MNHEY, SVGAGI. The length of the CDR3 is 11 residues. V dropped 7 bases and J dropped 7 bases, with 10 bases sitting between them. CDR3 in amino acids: CASTVPGGYTF. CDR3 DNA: TGTGCCAGCACCGTGCCAGGTGGCTACACCTTC.

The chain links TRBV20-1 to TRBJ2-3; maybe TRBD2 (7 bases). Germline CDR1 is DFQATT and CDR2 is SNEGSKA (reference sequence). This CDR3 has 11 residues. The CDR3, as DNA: TGCAGCCCGGGGGGCGGAGATACGCAGTATTTT. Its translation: CSPGGGDTQYF.

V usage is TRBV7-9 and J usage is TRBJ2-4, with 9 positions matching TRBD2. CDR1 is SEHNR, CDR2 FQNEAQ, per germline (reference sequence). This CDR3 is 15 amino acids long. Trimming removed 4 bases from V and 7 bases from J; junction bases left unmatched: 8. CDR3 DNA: TGTGCCAGCAGCTATAGCGGGGGCGCTGAGAACATTCAGTACTTC. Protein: CASSYSGGAENIQYF. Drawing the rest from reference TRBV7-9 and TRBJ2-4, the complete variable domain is DTGVSQNPRHKITKRGQNVTFRCDPISEHNRLYWYRQTLGQGPEFLTYFQNEAQLEKSRLLSDRFSAERPKGSFSTLEIQRTEQGDSAMYLCASSYSGGAENIQYFGAGTRLSVL.

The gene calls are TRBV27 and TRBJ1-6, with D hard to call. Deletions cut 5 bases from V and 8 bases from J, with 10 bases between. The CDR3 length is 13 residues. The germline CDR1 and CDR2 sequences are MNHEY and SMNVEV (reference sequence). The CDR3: CASSPTVDSPLHF. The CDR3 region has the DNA TGTGCCAGCAGTCCAACAGTGGATTCACCCCTCCACTTT.

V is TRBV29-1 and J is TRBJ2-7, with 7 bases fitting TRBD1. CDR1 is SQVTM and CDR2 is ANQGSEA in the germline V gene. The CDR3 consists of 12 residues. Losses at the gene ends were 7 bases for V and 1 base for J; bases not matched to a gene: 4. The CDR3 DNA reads TGCAGCGCAAACAGGGGATCCTACGAGCAGTACTTC. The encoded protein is CSANRGSYEQYF.

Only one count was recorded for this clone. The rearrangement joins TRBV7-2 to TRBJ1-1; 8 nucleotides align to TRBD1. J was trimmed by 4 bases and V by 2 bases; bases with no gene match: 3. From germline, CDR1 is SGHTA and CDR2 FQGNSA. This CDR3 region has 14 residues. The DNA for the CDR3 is TGTGCCAGCAGCTTACAGGGGGCGGTCACTGAAGCTTTCTTT. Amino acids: CASSLQGAVTEAFF. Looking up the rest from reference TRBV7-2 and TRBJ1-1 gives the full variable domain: GAGVSQSPSNKVTEKGKDVELRCDPISGHTALYWYRQSLGQGLEFLIYFQGNSAPDKSGLPSDRFSAERTGGSVSTLTIQRTQQEDSAVYLCASSLQGAVTEAFFGQGTRLTVV.

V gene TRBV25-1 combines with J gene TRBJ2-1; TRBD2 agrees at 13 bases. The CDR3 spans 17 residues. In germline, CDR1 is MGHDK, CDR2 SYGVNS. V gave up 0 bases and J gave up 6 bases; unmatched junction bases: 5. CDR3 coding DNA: TGTGCCAGCAGTGAATACACGACTAGCGGGGGGACCAATGAGCAGTTCTTC. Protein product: CASSEYTTSGGTNEQFF. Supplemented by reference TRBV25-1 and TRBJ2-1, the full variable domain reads EADIYQTPRYLVIGTGKKITLECSQTMGHDKMYWYQQDPGMELHLIHYSYGVNSTEKGDLSSESTVSRIRTEHFPLTLESARPSHTSQYLCASSEYTTSGGTNEQFFGPGTRLTVL.

The chain's CDR3 is CSVEEQDNTEAFF. Written as DNA, the CDR3 is TGCAGCGTTGAAGAACAGGATAACACTGAAGCTTTCTTT. The rearrangement uses TRBV29-1 and TRBJ1-1; TRBD1 might be the D (5 bases). This CDR3 spans 13 amino acids. Germline-derived CDR1 and CDR2 are SQVTM and ANQGSEA. The V end lost 0 bases, the J end lost 2 bases, and 7 bases lay between the germline ends.

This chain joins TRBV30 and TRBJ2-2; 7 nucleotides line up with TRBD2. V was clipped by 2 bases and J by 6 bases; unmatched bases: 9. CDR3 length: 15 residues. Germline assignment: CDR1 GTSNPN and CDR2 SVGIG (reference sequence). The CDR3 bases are TGTGCCTGGAGTCTAGGGGACTACTTCTCCGGGGAGCTGTTTTTT. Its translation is CAWSLGDYFSGELFF.

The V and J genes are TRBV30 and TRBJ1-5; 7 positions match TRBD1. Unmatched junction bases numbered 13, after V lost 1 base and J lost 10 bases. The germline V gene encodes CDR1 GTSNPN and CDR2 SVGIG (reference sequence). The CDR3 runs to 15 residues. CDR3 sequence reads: CAWSETGIWIGPQHF. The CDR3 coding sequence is TGTGCCTGGAGTGAGACAGGGATTTGGATAGGACCCCAGCATTTT. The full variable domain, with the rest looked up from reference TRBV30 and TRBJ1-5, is SQTIHQWPATLVQPVGSPLSLECTVEGTSNPNLYWYRQAAGRGLQLLFYSVGIGQISSEVPQNLSASRPQDRQFILSSKKLLLSDSGFYLCAWSETGIWIGPQHFGDGTRLSIL.

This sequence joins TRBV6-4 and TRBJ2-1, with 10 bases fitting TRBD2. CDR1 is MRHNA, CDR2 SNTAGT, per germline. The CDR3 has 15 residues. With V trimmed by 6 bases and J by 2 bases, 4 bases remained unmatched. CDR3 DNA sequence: TGTGCCAGCAGCGCAGCGGGGGGGGCCTACAATGAGCAGTTCTTC. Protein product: CASSAAGGAYNEQFF.

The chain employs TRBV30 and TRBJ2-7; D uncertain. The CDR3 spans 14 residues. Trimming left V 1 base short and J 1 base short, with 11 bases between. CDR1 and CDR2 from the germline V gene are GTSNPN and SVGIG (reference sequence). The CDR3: CAWSGGGNSYEQYF. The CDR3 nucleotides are TGTGCCTGGAGTGGCGGTGGCAATTCCTACGAGCAGTACTTC.

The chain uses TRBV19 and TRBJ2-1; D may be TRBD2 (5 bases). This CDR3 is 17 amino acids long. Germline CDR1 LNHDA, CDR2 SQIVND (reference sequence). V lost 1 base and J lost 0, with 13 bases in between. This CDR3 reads CASSIAGLASSYNEQFF. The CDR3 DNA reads TGTGCCAGTAGTATAGCCGGACTGGCAAGCTCCTACAATGAGCAGTTCTTC.

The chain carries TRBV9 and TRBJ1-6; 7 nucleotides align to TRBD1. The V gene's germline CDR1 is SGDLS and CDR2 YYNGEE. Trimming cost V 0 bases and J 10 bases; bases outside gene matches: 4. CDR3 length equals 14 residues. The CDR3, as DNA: TGTGCCAGCAGCGTAGGACAGGGAGGCTCACCCCTCCACTTT. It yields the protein CASSVGQGGSPLHF. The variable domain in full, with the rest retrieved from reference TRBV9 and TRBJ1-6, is DSGVTQTPKHLITATGQRVTLRCSPRSGDLSVYWYQQSLDQGLQFLIQYYNGEERAKGNILERFSAQQFPDLHSELNLSSLELGDSALYFCASSVGQGGSPLHFGNGTRLTVT.

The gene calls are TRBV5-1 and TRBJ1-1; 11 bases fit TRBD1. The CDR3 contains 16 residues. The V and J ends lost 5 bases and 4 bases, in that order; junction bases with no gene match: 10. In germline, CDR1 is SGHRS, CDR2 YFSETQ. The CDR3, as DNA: TGCGCCAGCAGTCAATCCGGACAGGGGGCACGCACTGAAGCTTTCTTT. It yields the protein CASSQSGQGARTEAFF.

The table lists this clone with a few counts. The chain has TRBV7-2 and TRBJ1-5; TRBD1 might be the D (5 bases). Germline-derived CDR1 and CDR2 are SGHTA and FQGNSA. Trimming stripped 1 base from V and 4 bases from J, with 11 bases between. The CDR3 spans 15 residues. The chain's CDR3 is CASSLGGGGNQPQHF. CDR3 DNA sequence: TGTGCCAGCAGCTTAGGGGGCGGGGGGAATCAGCCCCAGCATTTT.

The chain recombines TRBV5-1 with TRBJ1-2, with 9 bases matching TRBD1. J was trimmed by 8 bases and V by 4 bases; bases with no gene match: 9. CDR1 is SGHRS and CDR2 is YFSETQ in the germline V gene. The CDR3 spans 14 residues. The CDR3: CASSPPGQGRGYTF. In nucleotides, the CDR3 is TGCGCCAGCAGCCCCCCGGGACAGGGTCGCGGCTACACCTTC.

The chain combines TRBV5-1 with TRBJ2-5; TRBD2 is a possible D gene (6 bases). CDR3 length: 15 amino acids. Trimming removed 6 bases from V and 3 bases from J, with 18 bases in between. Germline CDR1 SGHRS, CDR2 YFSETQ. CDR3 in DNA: TGCGCCAGCACCCGTGGCAAGCGGGTAGAAGAGACCCAGTACTTC. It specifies CASTRGKRVEETQYF. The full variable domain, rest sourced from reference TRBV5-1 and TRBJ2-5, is KAGVTQTPRYLIKTRGQQVTLSCSPISGHRSVSWYQQTPGQGLQFLFEYFSETQRNKGNFPGRFSGRQFSNSRSEMNVSTLELGDSALYLCASTRGKRVEETQYFGPGTRLLVL.